This is a list of T cell receptor beta chains from one sample in a study of CD8+ T cells in alopecia areata. TCRdb's copy holds only in-frame clones and misses some; the assay was immunoSEQ multiplex PCR. The sample yields 150,000 to 200,000 clones, roughly 62% seen once. Here the sequenced sample was CD8+ T cells sorted from blood, taken at week 24, from a patient treated with tofacitinib. These receptors all come from a human donor with alopecia areata. The CDR3 runs from the conserved cysteine through the conserved F or W. Fields, in order: clone size, V gene, D gene, J gene, CDR3 DNA, CDR3 protein. The D gene is left open where the match is weak. Size tells how often a clone was seen (once, few, many) or the class of an expanded clone, and some rows leave it out.

size: NA
V: TRBV29-1
D: NA
J: TRBJ1-1
DNA: TGCAGCGATACCCAGGGCTGGAACACTGAAGCTTTCTTT
CDR3: CSDTQGWNTEAFF

size: NA
V: TRBV23-1
D: TRBD2
J: TRBJ2-5
DNA: TGCGCCAGCAGTCAATCCTCGACTAGCGGGGAAGAGACCCAGTACTTC
CDR3: CASSQSSTSGEETQYF

size: NA
V: TRBV27
D: NA
J: TRBJ1-5
DNA: TGTGCCAGCCGTCGGGACGCAGGGGCCATCAATCAGCCCCAGCATTTT
CDR3: CASRRDAGAINQPQHF

size: NA
V: TRBV4-1
D: NA
J: TRBJ1-1
DNA: TGCGCCAGCAGCCAAGCGTTCAGACAGAACACTGAAGCTTTCTTT
CDR3: CASSQAFRQNTEAFF

size: once
V: TRBV7-9
D: NA
J: TRBJ1-1
DNA: TGTGCCAGCAACCCGAACACTGAAGCTTTCTTT
CDR3: CASNPNTEAFF

size: NA
V: TRBV10-3
D: NA
J: TRBJ2-7
DNA: TGTGCCGTGCGGACAGAAACCTACGAGCAGTACTTC
CDR3: CAVRTETYEQYF

size: NA
V: TRBV5-6
D: NA
J: TRBJ1-5
DNA: TGTGCCAGCAGCTTGTCGTCCCATCAGCCCCAGCATTTT
CDR3: CASSLSSHQPQHF

size: few
V: TRBV4-2
D: NA
J: TRBJ2-3
DNA: TGTGCCAGCAGGCCACGGCGGAGCACAGATACGCAGTATTTT
CDR3: CASRPRRSTDTQYF

size: NA
V: TRBV7-6
D: TRBD1
J: TRBJ1-5
DNA: TGTGCCAGCAGCTCACTACAGGGGCCCAATCAGCCCCAGCATTTT
CDR3: CASSSLQGPNQPQHF

size: NA
V: TRBV6-5
D: TRBD1
J: TRBJ2-3
DNA: TGTGCCAGCAGTTACTCGACAGGGGAGGTAGATACGCAGTATTTT
CDR3: CASSYSTGEVDTQYF

size: NA
V: TRBV7-9
D: NA
J: TRBJ2-5
DNA: TGTGCCAGCAGTGATATTGGGGGAAACCAAGAGACCCAGTACTTC
CDR3: CASSDIGGNQETQYF

size: few
V: TRBV29-1
D: NA
J: TRBJ1-2
DNA: TGCAGCGTTGTTACACGGGATGGCTACACCTTC
CDR3: CSVVTRDGYTF

size: NA
V: TRBV27
D: NA
J: TRBJ1-2
DNA: TGTGCCAGCAGTTTATTTAGCAGAGACTATGGCTACACCTTC
CDR3: CASSLFSRDYGYTF

size: NA
V: TRBV2
D: TRBD1
J: TRBJ1-2
DNA: TGTGCCAGCACCGGACAGGGGGCGCCTGGCTACACCTTC
CDR3: CASTGQGAPGYTF

size: NA
V: TRBV7-8
D: NA
J: TRBJ2-7
DNA: TGTGCCAGCAGCCCCGAACTGGGCGCAGCCTACGAGCAGTACTTC
CDR3: CASSPELGAAYEQYF

size: NA
V: TRBV9
D: NA
J: TRBJ1-4
DNA: TGTGCCAGCAGCGTTTTGGGGGACAAAAATGAAAAACTGTTTTTT
CDR3: CASSVLGDKNEKLFF

size: NA
V: TRBV9
D: TRBD2
J: TRBJ2-7
DNA: TGTGCCAGCAGCGTAGGGACTAGCGTCCACGAGCAGTACTTC
CDR3: CASSVGTSVHEQYF

size: NA
V: TRBV18
D: NA
J: TRBJ2-3
DNA: TGTGCCAGCTCACCACCTGGGGGGACCACAGATACGCAGTATTTT
CDR3: CASSPPGGTTDTQYF

size: NA
V: TRBV30
D: TRBD1
J: TRBJ2-7
DNA: TGTGCCTGGAGTGGGGACAGGGCCTACGAGCAGTACTTC
CDR3: CAWSGDRAYEQYF

size: NA
V: TRBV30
D: NA
J: TRBJ1-2
DNA: TGTGCCTGGAGTGTTGGGGGCCTCGATGGCTACACCTTC
CDR3: CAWSVGGLDGYTF

size: NA
V: TRBV27
D: NA
J: TRBJ2-7
DNA: TGTGCCAGCAGTGCGTTTGGACGGCCGGCCTACGAGCAGTACTTC
CDR3: CASSAFGRPAYEQYF

size: NA
V: TRBV6-5
D: TRBD2
J: TRBJ2-7
DNA: TGTGCCAGCAGCATACTAGCGGGGGGCCACGAGCAGTACTTC
CDR3: CASSILAGGHEQYF

size: NA
V: TRBV7-2
D: NA
J: TRBJ2-5
DNA: TGTGCCAGCAAGAGGGACGTGAGTCCCAAAGAGACCCAGTACTTC
CDR3: CASKRDVSPKETQYF

size: NA
V: TRBV30
D: NA
J: TRBJ2-1
DNA: TGTGCCTGGAGTCTTGGGGACAATGAGCAGTTCTTC
CDR3: CAWSLGDNEQFF

size: NA
V: TRBV13
D: TRBD1
J: TRBJ2-1
DNA: TGTGCCAGCAGCTCGAAGGGGGCCGTCTACAATGAGCAGTTCTTC
CDR3: CASSSKGAVYNEQFF

size: NA
V: TRBV19
D: NA
J: TRBJ1-5
DNA: TGTGCCAGTAGTCCGCGTCAGGATAGCAATCAGCCCCAGCATTTT
CDR3: CASSPRQDSNQPQHF

size: NA
V: TRBV27
D: NA
J: TRBJ1-5
DNA: TGTGCCAGCAGTTTATCTCACCCAGGAGAGGGATTTAATCAGCCCCAGCATTTT
CDR3: CASSLSHPGEGFNQPQHF

size: NA
V: TRBV29-1
D: NA
J: TRBJ1-2
DNA: TGCAGCGTTGAACTCCGAGACACCGGAGGCTACACCTTC
CDR3: CSVELRDTGGYTF

size: NA
V: TRBV9
D: NA
J: TRBJ2-7
DNA: TGTGCCAGCAGCTTAGGAAGTGGGGAGAACGAGCAGTACTTC
CDR3: CASSLGSGENEQYF

size: NA
V: TRBV29-1
D: NA
J: TRBJ1-2
DNA: TGCAGCGTTGAAGATCAGGCCCACTATGGCTACACCTTC
CDR3: CSVEDQAHYGYTF